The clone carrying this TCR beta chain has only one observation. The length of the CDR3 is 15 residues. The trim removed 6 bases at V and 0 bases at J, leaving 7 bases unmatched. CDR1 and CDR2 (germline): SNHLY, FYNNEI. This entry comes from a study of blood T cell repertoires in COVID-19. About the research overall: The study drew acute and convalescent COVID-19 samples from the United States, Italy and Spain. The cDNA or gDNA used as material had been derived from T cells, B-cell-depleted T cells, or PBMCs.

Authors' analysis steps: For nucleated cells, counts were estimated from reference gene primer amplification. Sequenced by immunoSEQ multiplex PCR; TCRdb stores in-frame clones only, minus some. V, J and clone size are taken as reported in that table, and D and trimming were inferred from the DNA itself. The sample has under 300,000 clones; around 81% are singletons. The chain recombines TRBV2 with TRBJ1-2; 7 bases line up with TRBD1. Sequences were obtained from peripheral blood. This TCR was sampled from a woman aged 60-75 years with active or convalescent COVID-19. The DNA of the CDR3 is TGTGCCAGCAGGGTATGGGACAGCACTAACTATGGCTACACCTTC. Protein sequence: CASRVWDSTNYGYTF.